The 18 T cell receptor beta chains listed next were all sequenced from one sample in a study of blood T cell repertoires in COVID-19. Generated by immunoSEQ multiplex PCR, the TCRdb table keeps only in-frame clones and is missing some. The sample records 250,000 to 350,000 clones, approximately 90% being singletons. Sequenced: peripheral blood. The receptors were sampled from a man between 18 and 35 years old with active or convalescent COVID-19.

In regard to this clone: A read error may produce the germline difference seen at one junction end. The J gene is TRBJ1-5, the V gene TRBV28; D is undetermined. This CDR3 is 16 amino acids long. From germline, CDR1 is MDHEN and CDR2 SYDVKM. The DNA for the CDR3 is TGTGCCAGCAGTCTATGGGAGGAACGGGGTGATCAGCCCCAGCATTTT. It specifies CASSLWEERGDQPQHF.

This sequence joins TRBV20-1 and TRBJ2-1; D is uncertain. The germline V gene encodes CDR1 DFQATT and CDR2 SNEGSKA (reference sequence). Trimming shortened V by 3 bases and J by 7 bases, and 7 bases separated the two germline ends. The CDR3 length is 11 residues. In DNA, the CDR3 is TGCAGTGCTAGTATCTTAAATGAGCAGTTCTTC. As protein: CSASILNEQFF.

V gene TRBV4-2 combines with J gene TRBJ2-1; possible D gene TRBD2, 5 bases. The length of the CDR3 is 17 residues. Looked up from germline, CDR1 is LGHNA and CDR2 is YNFKEQ. Between the trimmed V and J ends, which lost 0 bases and 11 bases, there was a span of 23 bases. The CDR3 region is CASSQDGSETYWRKQFF. The CDR3 DNA sequence: TGTGCCAGCAGCCAAGATGGGTCGGAGACCTACTGGAGGAAGCAGTTCTTC.

V and J are TRBV7-9 and TRBJ1-1; a possible D gene is TRBD1 (5 bases). The CDR3 is made up of 14 amino acids. CDR1 SEHNR and CDR2 FQNEAQ come from the germline V gene (reference sequence). The V end lost 1 base, the J end lost 1 base, and 7 bases lay between the germline ends. CDR3 in amino acids: CASSLEQGNTEAFF. CDR3 bases: TGTGCCAGCAGCTTAGAGCAGGGGAACACTGAAGCTTTCTTT.

A single count supports this clone. At one of its ends the junction is not consistent with the germline gene, which may arise from a read error. The CDR3 DNA sequence: TGTGCCAGCAGCCTAGGAGGGGTGGTGAACACTGAAGCTTTCTTT. Encoded protein: CASSLGGVVNTEAFF. The chain carries TRBV13 and TRBJ1-1, with D possibly matching TRBD1 (5 bases). Germline V gene data show CDR1 as PRHDT and CDR2 as FYEKMQ (reference sequence). This CDR3 has 15 residues.

The chain carries TRBV28 and TRBJ2-7; 7 nucleotides align to TRBD2. Germline values: CDR1 MDHEN, CDR2 SYDVKM. This CDR3 is 14 amino acids long. V gave up 2 bases and J gave up 7 bases; unmatched junction bases: 8. CDR3 nucleotides: TGTGCCAGCAGTTTAAAGGCGGGAGTAGGAGAGCAGTACTTC. It encodes CASSLKAGVGEQYF.

This clone was seen more than once but under ten times. V is TRBV27 and J is TRBJ1-2; 7 bases are a match to TRBD1. In germline, CDR1 is MNHEY, CDR2 SMNVEV (reference sequence). V lost 0 bases to trimming and J lost 0 bases; unmatched junction nucleotides: 10. The CDR3 runs 18 residues. CDR3 DNA sequence: TGTGCCAGCAGTTTATCGTTCCTGGCAGGGGGGACTAACTATGGCTACACCTTC. It is translated as CASSLSFLAGGTNYGYTF.

In nucleotides, the CDR3 is TGTGCCAGCAGCCGACAGGTTGGCCCCTACGAGCAGTACTTC. It translates to CASSRQVGPYEQYF. J is TRBJ2-7 and V is TRBV4-2; perhaps TRBD1 as D (6 bases). Germline CDR1 LGHNA, CDR2 YNFKEQ. The germline V and J ends were trimmed by 4 bases and 2 bases, with 12 bases remaining between them. This CDR3 has 14 residues.

This rearrangement joins TRBV5-1 to TRBJ2-7, with a possible D match to TRBD1 (6 bases). Germline V lookup: CDR1 SGHRS, CDR2 YFSETQ. The CDR3 is made up of 15 amino acids. Trimming cost V 4 bases and J 0 bases, with 14 bases left between them. CDR3 amino acids: CASSPVGQSSYEQYF. CDR3 in DNA: TGCGCCAGCAGCCCCGTTGGACAGAGCTCCTACGAGCAGTACTTC.

The gene calls are TRBV19 and TRBJ1-1; D is possibly TRBD1 (6 bases). Germline V CDR1 and CDR2: LNHDA, SQIVND (reference sequence). The CDR3 is 12 amino acids. The ends were cut back, 7 bases at V and 3 bases at J, with 9 bases in the middle. The CDR3 nucleotides read TGTGCCAGTATGGGGGCGGACACTGAAGCTTTCTTT. This codes for CASMGADTEAFF.

The rearrangement uses TRBV28 and TRBJ2-1; possibly TRBD2 for D (5 bases). The V gene lost 4 bases and the J gene lost 0 bases, with 13 bases spanning the gap. In germline, CDR1 is MDHEN, CDR2 SYDVKM. This CDR3 has 16 residues. This chain's CDR3 is CASSSYSASSYNEQFF. CDR3 nucleotide sequence: TGTGCCAGCAGTTCTTATAGCGCGAGCTCCTACAATGAGCAGTTCTTC.

In DNA form, the CDR3 reads TGCGCCAGCAGCTTACACAGGGGGCCCGGAAACACCATATATTTT. Protein product: CASSLHRGPGNTIYF. This chain links TRBV5-1 with TRBJ1-3; TRBD1 matches 9 bases. With 2 bases clipped from V and 4 bases from J, the junction kept 4 bases outside the gene matches. In germline, CDR1 is SGHRS, CDR2 YFSETQ. This CDR3 has 15 amino acids. Together with reference TRBV5-1 and TRBJ1-3, the CDR3 gives the full variable domain: KAGVTQTPRYLIKTRGQQVTLSCSPISGHRSVSWYQQTPGQGLQFLFEYFSETQRNKGNFPGRFSGRQFSNSRSEMNVSTLELGDSALYLCASSLHRGPGNTIYFGEGSWLTVV.

The CDR3 DNA is TGTGCCAGCAGCGGAAACCGGGACAGCAACTACAATGAGCAGTTCTTC. It yields the protein CASSGNRDSNYNEQFF. V and J are TRBV9 and TRBJ2-1; 7 nucleotides match TRBD1. CDR3 size: 16 residues. The V segment lost 3 bases and the J segment 3 bases; nucleotides outside the gene matches: 9. CDR1 is SGDLS, CDR2 YYNGEE, per germline.

The table lists this clone with a few counts. The chain carries TRBV7-9 and TRBJ1-2; no clear D. Trimming removed 1 base at V and 8 bases at J, with 11 bases between. The CDR3 extends over 13 amino acids. CDR1 is SEHNR and CDR2 is FQNEAQ in the germline V gene (reference sequence). CDR3 nucleotide sequence: TGTGCCAGCAGCTTAGGGGCAACGGGGGGCTACACCTTC. This gives the protein CASSLGATGGYTF.

The chain links TRBV11-2 to TRBJ1-1; no definite D call. The CDR3 sequence is 15 residues long. V was shortened by 3 bases and J by 5 bases, with 16 bases between the two germline ends. Germline CDR1 reads SGHAT; CDR2 reads FQNNGV. DNA of the CDR3: TGTGCCAGCAGCTTCGGAGCGAACCGACTTACTGAAGCTTTCTTT. Its protein product is CASSFGANRLTEAFF.

The chain employs TRBV18 and TRBJ2-3, with 11 bases that match TRBD2. This CDR3 has 17 amino acids. The V and J ends lost 1 base and 3 bases, in that order; junction bases with no gene match: 6. Per the germline V gene, CDR1 is KGHSH and CDR2 is LQKENI. The CDR3 reads CASSPRASGGSTDTQYF. The CDR3 DNA reads as TGTGCCAGCTCACCACGAGCTAGCGGGGGGAGTACAGATACGCAGTATTTT.

This clone appeared once. V is TRBV27 and J is TRBJ2-7, with TRBD2 matching 13 bases. Trimming took 2 bases from V and 7 from J; bases not matched to a gene: 5. This CDR3 has 15 residues. Germline lookup yields CDR1 MNHEY and CDR2 SMNVEV (reference sequence). The CDR3 sequence: CASSLGLAGVREQYF. The CDR3, as DNA: TGTGCCAGCAGTTTAGGACTAGCGGGAGTGCGGGAGCAGTACTTC.

V and J are TRBV7-2 and TRBJ1-2, with D tentatively TRBD1 (6 bases). V dropped 4 bases and J dropped 4 bases, with 10 bases sitting between them. The CDR3 covers 13 residues. The V gene's germline CDR1 is SGHTA and CDR2 FQGNSA. The CDR3 sequence is CASSSGVGYGYTF. As DNA, the CDR3 is TGTGCCAGCAGCTCAGGGGTTGGCTATGGCTACACCTTC.